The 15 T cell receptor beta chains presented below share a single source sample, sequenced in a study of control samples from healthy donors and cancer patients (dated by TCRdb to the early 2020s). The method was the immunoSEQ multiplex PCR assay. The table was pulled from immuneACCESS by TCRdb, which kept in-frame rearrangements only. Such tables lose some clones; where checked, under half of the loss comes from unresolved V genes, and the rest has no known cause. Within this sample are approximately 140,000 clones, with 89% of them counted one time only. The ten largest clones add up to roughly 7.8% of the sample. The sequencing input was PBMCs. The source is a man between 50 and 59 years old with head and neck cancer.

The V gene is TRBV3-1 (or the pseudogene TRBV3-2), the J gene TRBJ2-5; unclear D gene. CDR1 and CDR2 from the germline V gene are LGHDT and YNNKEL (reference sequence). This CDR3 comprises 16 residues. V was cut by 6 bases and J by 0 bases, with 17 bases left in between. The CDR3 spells CASRGPQVGHQETQYF. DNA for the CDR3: TGTGCCAGCAGAGGCCCACAAGTCGGACACCAAGAGACCCAGTACTTC.

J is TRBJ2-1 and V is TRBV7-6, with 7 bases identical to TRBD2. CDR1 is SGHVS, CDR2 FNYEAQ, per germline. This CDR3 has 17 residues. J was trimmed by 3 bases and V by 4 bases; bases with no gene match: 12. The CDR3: CASSSTPALAVYNEQFF. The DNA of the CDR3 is TGTGCCAGCAGCTCTACGCCGGCGCTAGCGGTCTACAATGAGCAGTTCTTC. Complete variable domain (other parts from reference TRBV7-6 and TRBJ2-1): GAGVSQSPRYKVTKRGQDVALRCDPISGHVSLYWYRQALGQGPEFLTYFNYEAQQDKSGLPNDRFSAERPEGSISTLTIQRTEQRDSAMYRCASSSTPALAVYNEQFFGPGTRLTVL.

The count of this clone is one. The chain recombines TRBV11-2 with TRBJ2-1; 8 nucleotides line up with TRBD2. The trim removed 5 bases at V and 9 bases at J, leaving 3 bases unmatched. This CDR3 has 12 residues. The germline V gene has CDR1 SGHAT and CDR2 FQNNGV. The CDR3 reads CASSLSGGEQFF. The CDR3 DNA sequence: TGTGCCAGCAGCCTAAGCGGGGGTGAGCAGTTCTTC.

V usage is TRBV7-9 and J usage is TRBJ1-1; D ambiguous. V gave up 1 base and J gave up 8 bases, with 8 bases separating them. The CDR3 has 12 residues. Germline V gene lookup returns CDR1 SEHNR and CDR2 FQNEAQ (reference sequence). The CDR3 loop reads CASSLVAFEAFF. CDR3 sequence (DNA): TGTGCCAGCAGCTTAGTGGCCTTCGAAGCTTTCTTT.

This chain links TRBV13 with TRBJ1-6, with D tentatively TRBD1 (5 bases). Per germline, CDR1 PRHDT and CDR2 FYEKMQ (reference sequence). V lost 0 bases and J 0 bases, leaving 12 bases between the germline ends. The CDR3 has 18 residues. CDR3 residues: CASSLGRRGLSYNSPLHF. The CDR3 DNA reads TGTGCCAGCAGCTTAGGCCGGCGGGGACTCTCCTATAATTCACCCCTCCACTTT. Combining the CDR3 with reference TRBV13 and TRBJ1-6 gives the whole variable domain AAGVIQSPRHLIKEKRETATLKCYPIPRHDTVYWYQQGPGQDPQFLISFYEKMQSDKGSIPDRFSAQQFSDYHSELNMSSLELGDSALYFCASSLGRRGLSYNSPLHFGNGTRLTVT.

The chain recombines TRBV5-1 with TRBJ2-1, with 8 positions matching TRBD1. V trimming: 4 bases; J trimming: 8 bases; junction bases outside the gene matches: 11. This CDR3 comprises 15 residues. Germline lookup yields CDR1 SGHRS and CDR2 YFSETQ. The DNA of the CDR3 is TGCGCCAGCAGCGTCGCAGGGGGCTTGGGGGATGAGCAGTTCTTC. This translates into CASSVAGGLGDEQFF.

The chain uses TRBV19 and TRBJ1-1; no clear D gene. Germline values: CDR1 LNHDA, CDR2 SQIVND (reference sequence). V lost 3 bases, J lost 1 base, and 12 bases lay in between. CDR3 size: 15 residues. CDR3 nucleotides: TGTGCCAGTAGTATTAAAGTCGGGGAGAACACTGAAGCTTTCTTT. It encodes CASSIKVGENTEAFF.

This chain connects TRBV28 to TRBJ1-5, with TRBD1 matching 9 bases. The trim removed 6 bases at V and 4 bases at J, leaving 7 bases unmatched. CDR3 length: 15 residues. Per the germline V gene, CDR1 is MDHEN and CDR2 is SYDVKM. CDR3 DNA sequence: TGTGCCAGCAGCCTATACAGGGGGCTTAATCAGCCCCAGCATTTT. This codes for CASSLYRGLNQPQHF.

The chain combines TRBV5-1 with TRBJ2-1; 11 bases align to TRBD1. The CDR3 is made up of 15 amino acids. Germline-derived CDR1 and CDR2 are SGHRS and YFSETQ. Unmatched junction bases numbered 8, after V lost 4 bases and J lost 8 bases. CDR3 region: CASSPRDRGIDEQFF. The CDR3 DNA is TGCGCCAGCAGCCCCCGGGACAGGGGGATCGATGAGCAGTTCTTC.

CDR3 coding DNA: TGTGCCAGCAGCCAAGAAAAGGGGACAGATACGCAGTATTTT. Protein sequence: CASSQEKGTDTQYF. The gene calls are TRBV4-2 and TRBJ2-3; TRBD1 is a possible D gene (5 bases). There are 14 residues in the CDR3. The germline CDR1 and CDR2 sequences are LGHNA and YNFKEQ. V lost 0 bases, J lost 3 bases, and 7 bases lay in between.

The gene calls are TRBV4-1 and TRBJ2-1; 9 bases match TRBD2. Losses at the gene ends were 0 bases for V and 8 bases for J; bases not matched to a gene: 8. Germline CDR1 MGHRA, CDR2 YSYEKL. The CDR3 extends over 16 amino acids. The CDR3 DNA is TGCGCCAGCAGCCAAGATTTGTCTAGCGGGAACTATGAGCAGTTCTTC. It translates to CASSQDLSSGNYEQFF.

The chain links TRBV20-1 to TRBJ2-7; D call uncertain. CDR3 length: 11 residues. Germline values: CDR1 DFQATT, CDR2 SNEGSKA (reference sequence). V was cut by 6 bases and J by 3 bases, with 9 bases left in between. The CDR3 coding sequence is TGCAGTGCGAAATTGGACTACGAGCAGTACTTC. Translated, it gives CSAKLDYEQYF.

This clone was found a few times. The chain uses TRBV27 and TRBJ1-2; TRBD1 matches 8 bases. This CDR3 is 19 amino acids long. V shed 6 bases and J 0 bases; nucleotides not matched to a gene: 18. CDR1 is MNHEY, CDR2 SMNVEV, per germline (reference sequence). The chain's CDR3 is CASRGLNRDRITPNYGYTF. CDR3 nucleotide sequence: TGTGCCAGCAGGGGGCTAAACCGGGACAGGATAACCCCTAACTATGGCTACACCTTC.

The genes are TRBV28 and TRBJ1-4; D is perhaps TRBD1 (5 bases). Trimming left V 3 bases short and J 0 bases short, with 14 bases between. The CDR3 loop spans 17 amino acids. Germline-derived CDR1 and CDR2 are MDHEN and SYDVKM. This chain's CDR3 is CASSLPGLATTNEKLFF. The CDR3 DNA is TGTGCCAGCAGTTTGCCGGGACTTGCGACAACTAATGAAAAACTGTTTTTT.

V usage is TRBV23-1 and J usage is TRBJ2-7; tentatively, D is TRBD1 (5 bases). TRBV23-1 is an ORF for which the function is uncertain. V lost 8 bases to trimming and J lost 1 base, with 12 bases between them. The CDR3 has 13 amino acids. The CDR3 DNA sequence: TGCGCCAGCGTTGCCGGACAATCCTACGAGCAGTACTTC. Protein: CASVAGQSYEQYF.